The 5 T cell receptor beta chains presented below share a single source sample, sequenced in a study of blood T cell repertoires in COVID-19. TCRdb's copy holds only in-frame clones and misses some; the assay was immunoSEQ multiplex PCR. Here the sample spans about 310,000 clones, 75% to 90% being singletons. The sample taken for sequencing was PBMCs or T cells enriched from blood (not recorded which). All receptors come from a woman aged 40-49 years who had recovered from COVID-19.

The gene calls are TRBV29-1 and TRBJ2-3; no firm D call. This CDR3 contains 12 residues. V gave up 6 bases and J gave up 6 bases, with 13 bases separating them. Germline V gene sequence: CDR1 SQVTM, CDR2 ANQGSEA. The CDR3 reads CSVVLNADTQYF. CDR3 in DNA: TGCAGCGTCGTCCTAAATGCGGATACGCAGTATTTT.

V usage is TRBV27 and J usage is TRBJ2-5; 8 bases align to TRBD1. Germline lookup yields CDR1 MNHEY and CDR2 SMNVEV (reference sequence). Germline trimming cut 5 bases from V and 1 base from J; bases unmatched to any gene: 9. The CDR3 totals 16 residues. The CDR3 DNA sequence: TGTGCCAGCAGTCCAATCCTCAGGGGGCGCCAAGAGACCCAGTACTTC. Amino acid sequence: CASSPILRGRQETQYF.

The genes are TRBV4-3 and TRBJ1-5, with D possibly TRBD1 on 6 matching bases. CDR1 is LGHNA and CDR2 is YSLEER in the germline V gene. The CDR3 has 15 residues. V lost 4 bases and J lost 2, with 12 bases in between. CDR3 nucleotide sequence: TGCGCCAGCAGCCTTGGGGCAGGGGGCAATCAGCCCCAGCATTTT. Its protein product is CASSLGAGGNQPQHF.

The V and J genes are TRBV10-3 and TRBJ2-7; TRBD1 aligns across 9 bases. The germline V gene encodes CDR1 ENHRY and CDR2 SYGVKD. Germline trimming cut 0 bases from V and 5 bases from J; bases unmatched to any gene: 14. This CDR3 comprises 18 residues. CDR3 nucleotide sequence: TGTGCCATCAGTGAGTCGGGGACAGGGAATTTTTTTGAGCACGAGCAGTACTTC. Translating it yields CAISESGTGNFFEHEQYF.

V usage is TRBV15 and J usage is TRBJ2-1; 9 nucleotides line up with TRBD2. The CDR3 covers 14 residues. Germline V gene lookup returns CDR1 LNHNV and CDR2 YYDKDF (reference sequence). Trimming removed 3 bases from V and 7 bases from J; junction bases left unmatched: 4. The CDR3 spells CATSSLAGWNEQFF. CDR3 in DNA: TGTGCCACCAGCAGTCTAGCGGGATGGAATGAGCAGTTCTTC.